The 18 T cell receptor beta chains given below trace back to one sample, sequenced in a study of blood T cell repertoires in COVID-19. Some clones are missing from TCRdb's copy, which holds only in-frame ones; the method was immunoSEQ multiplex PCR. The table shows about 110,000 clones, with around 83% occurring only once. The sequencing input was peripheral blood. These receptors all come from an older woman with acute or convalescent COVID-19.

The chain joins TRBV3-1 (or the pseudogene TRBV3-2) to TRBJ2-1; TRBD2 agrees at 9 bases. The length of the CDR3 is 15 residues. V trimming: 6 bases; J trimming: 5 bases; junction bases outside the gene matches: 8. Germline V gene lookup returns CDR1 LGHDT and CDR2 YNNKEL (reference sequence). In DNA form, the CDR3 reads TGTGCCAGCAGTCCTATAGCGGGGGAAAACAATGAGCAGTTCTTC. Translating gives CASSPIAGENNEQFF.

The chain employs TRBV5-1 and TRBJ2-5; 11 bases are a match to TRBD2. Germline CDR1 SGHRS, CDR2 YFSETQ. The CDR3 totals 15 residues. With 0 bases clipped from V and 3 bases from J, the junction kept 1 base outside the gene matches. The CDR3 DNA sequence: TGCGCCAGCAGCTTGGGACTAGCGGGAAAAGAGACCCAGTACTTC. Its protein product is CASSLGLAGKETQYF.

CDR3 nucleotides: TGTGCCAGCAGCCCCGATGTGGGGGCGCGATCAGGAGCTTTCTTT. It translates to CASSPDVGARSGAFF. V usage is TRBV7-2 and J usage is TRBJ1-1; D may be TRBD1 (6 bases). The germline CDR1 and CDR2 sequences are SGHTA and FQGNSA. The V end was cut by 5 bases, the J end by 10 bases, with 23 bases between. The CDR3 is made up of 15 amino acids.

This clone has more than one count but fewer than ten. The chain carries TRBV5-5 and TRBJ2-7; 12 bases align to TRBD2. V dropped 1 base and J dropped 2; count of bases not matched to a gene: 7. The CDR3 is 17 amino acids. Germline CDR1 and CDR2: SGHKS and YYEKEE (reference sequence). The CDR3 DNA follows: TGTGCCAGCAGCTTGAGGCGCCCTAGCGGGGGGGCCTACGAGCAGTACGTC. It encodes CASSLRRPSGGAYEQYV.

V is TRBV4-2 and J is TRBJ2-5; 12 nucleotides line up with TRBD2. Trimming removed 1 base from V and 2 bases from J; junction bases left unmatched: 8. Per germline, CDR1 LGHNA and CDR2 YNFKEQ. The CDR3 sequence is 18 residues long. CDR3 coding DNA: TGTGCCAGCAGCCAAGCCCGGACTAGCGGGGAATTACAAGAGACCCAGTACTTC. This sequence encodes CASSQARTSGELQETQYF.

The chain joins TRBV27 to TRBJ1-2; unclear D gene. Trimming pared 6 bases from V and 5 bases from J, leaving 13 bases between. This CDR3 contains 13 residues. In germline, CDR1 is MNHEY, CDR2 SMNVEV (reference sequence). The CDR3 sequence: CASSNLGFYGYTF. CDR3 nucleotides: TGTGCCAGCAGCAATCTAGGATTTTATGGCTACACCTTC.

The chain links TRBV18 to TRBJ2-1; TRBD2 matches 12 bases. The length of the CDR3 is 15 residues. The V and J ends lost 3 bases and 9 bases, in that order; junction bases with no gene match: 6. In germline, CDR1 is KGHSH, CDR2 LQKENI. CDR3 DNA sequence: TGTGCCAGCTCACCCCCCGGACTAGCGGGAAGTGAGCAGTTCTTC. As protein: CASSPPGLAGSEQFF.

This clone was picked up a small number of times. This chain links TRBV11-2 with TRBJ2-2; 11 bases fit TRBD2. V dropped 3 bases and J dropped 5; count of bases not matched to a gene: 5. Germline loops: CDR1 SGHAT, CDR2 FQNNGV. CDR3 length: 16 residues. CDR3 protein: CASSLVAGGRTGELFF. The CDR3 nucleotides read TGTGCCAGCAGCTTGGTAGCGGGGGGGCGTACCGGGGAGCTGTTTTTT.

This chain uses TRBV4-2 with TRBJ2-3; 10 nucleotides line up with TRBD2. This CDR3 region has 16 residues. Per the germline V gene, CDR1 is LGHNA and CDR2 is YNFKEQ. V was pared by 0 bases and J by 4 bases, with 4 bases of the junction left unmatched. This CDR3 is CASSQERLAGADTQYF. The CDR3 DNA sequence: TGTGCCAGCAGCCAAGAGCGGCTAGCGGGGGCAGATACGCAGTATTTT.

V gene TRBV27 combines with J gene TRBJ1-1; D is perhaps TRBD1 (5 bases). The CDR3 totals 14 residues. Looked up from germline, CDR1 is MNHEY and CDR2 is SMNVEV (reference sequence). Trimming pared 5 bases from V and 3 bases from J, leaving 13 bases between. The CDR3 protein is CASSTGLIHTEAFF. The CDR3 region has the DNA TGTGCCAGCAGTACGGGACTCATTCACACTGAAGCTTTCTTT.

J is TRBJ2-5 and V is TRBV4-2, with unresolved D. The CDR3 runs 15 residues. Trimming removed 1 base from V and 3 bases from J, with 12 bases in between. Germline CDR1 LGHNA, CDR2 YNFKEQ. The CDR3 DNA reads TGTGCCAGCAGCCAAGGTCCAGATAACAAAGAGACCCAGTACTTC. This gives the protein CASSQGPDNKETQYF.

This chain connects TRBV6-6 to TRBJ1-5, with TRBD1 matching over 9 bases. The trim removed 6 bases at V and 2 bases at J, leaving 23 bases unmatched. The CDR3 totals 21 residues. Per the germline V gene, CDR1 is MNHNY and CDR2 is SVGAGI (reference sequence). As DNA, the CDR3 is TGTGCCAGCAGCCGCCGAGCGACAGGGGGTTTCCGAGGCTCTGGCAATCAGCCCCAGCATTTT. Translating gives CASSRRATGGFRGSGNQPQHF.

The genes are TRBV21-1 and TRBJ2-7; TRBD2 is the table's D call and was not checked against the DNA. TRBV21-1 is an annotated pseudogene. The CDR3 sequence is 13 residues long. CDR3 nucleotides: TGTGCCAGCAGCCGTGACGGGGTCTACGAGCAGTACTTC. Amino acids: CASSRDGVYEQYF.

The CDR3 DNA reads as TGTGCCTGGAGTGTAAATGGGGGCCGGGAGACCCAGTACTTC. It translates to CAWSVNGGRETQYF. The rearrangement joins TRBV30 to TRBJ2-5, with D possibly TRBD1 on 6 matching bases. This CDR3 has 14 amino acids. Trimming cost V 0 bases and J 5 bases, with 13 bases left between them. Looked up from germline, CDR1 is GTSNPN and CDR2 is SVGIG (reference sequence). Combining the CDR3 with reference TRBV30 and TRBJ2-5 gives the whole variable domain SQTIHQWPATLVQPVGSPLSLECTVEGTSNPNLYWYRQAAGRGLQLLFYSVGIGQISSEVPQNLSASRPQDRQFILSSKKLLLSDSGFYLCAWSVNGGRETQYFGPGTRLLVL.

The chain employs TRBV5-5 and TRBJ2-5, with 7 bases matching TRBD2. Germline V gives CDR1 SGHKS, CDR2 YYEKEE (reference sequence). After removal of 2 bases from V and 9 bases from J, the junction contained 7 bases not matched to a gene. The CDR3 runs to 13 residues. CDR3 protein: CASSFAGDLPQYF. The CDR3, as DNA: TGTGCCAGCAGCTTCGCGGGAGACCTCCCCCAGTACTTC. The whole variable domain, filled in from reference TRBV5-5 and TRBJ2-5, reads DAGVTQSPTHLIKTRGQQVTLRCSPISGHKSVSWYQQVLGQGPQFIFQYYEKEERGRGNFPDRFSARQFPNYSSELNVNALLLGDSALYLCASSFAGDLPQYFGPGTRLLVL.

To note about this clone: The sample contains more than one DNA sequence encoding this CDR3. The chain employs TRBV7-9 and TRBJ1-1, with 7 positions matching TRBD1. The CDR3 is made up of 13 amino acids. V trimming: 3 bases; J trimming: 4 bases; junction bases outside the gene matches: 2. Germline V gene data show CDR1 as SEHNR and CDR2 as FQNEAQ (reference sequence). CDR3 loop: CASSFDRVTEAFF. CDR3 nucleotides: TGTGCCAGCAGCTTTGACAGGGTCACTGAAGCTTTCTTT.

This clone appeared a single time. Compared with germline, one end of the junction differs, possibly owing to a read error. The gene calls are TRBV12-3 or TRBV12-4 and TRBJ2-1; TRBD2 might be the D (6 bases). The CDR3 sequence is 13 residues long. DNA for the CDR3: TGTGCCAGCAGCCGCCAGACTAGTGGGGCCCCGGTCTTC. Translating gives CASSRQTSGAPVF.

The rearrangement joins TRBV28 to TRBJ1-3, with D possibly TRBD1 on 6 matching bases. Deletions cut 1 base from V and 2 bases from J, with 15 bases between. Per germline, CDR1 MDHEN and CDR2 SYDVKM. The CDR3 has 17 residues. CDR3: CASSLYGQGDTGNTIYF. The CDR3 region has the DNA TGTGCCAGCAGTTTATACGGGCAAGGGGACACTGGAAACACCATATATTTT.